Sequencing of this T cell receptor (beta chain) was carried out in a study of control samples from healthy donors and cancer patients. The assay was immunoSEQ multiplex PCR, and TCRdb's table has in-frame clones only and misses some. In the table there are about 150,000 clones, 93% of which are singletons. CDR3 length: 13 residues. CDR1 is LGHDT and CDR2 is YNNKEL in the germline V gene (reference sequence). Trimming cost V 5 bases and J 5 bases; bases outside gene matches: 2. Input material: blood. The TCR comes from a man in his fifties in good health. The rearrangement joins TRBV3-1 (or the pseudogene TRBV3-2) to TRBJ1-3; 8 bases are a match to TRBD1. CDR3 protein: CASSDRGRNTIYF. The CDR3 DNA reads as TGTGCCAGCAGCGACAGGGGAAGAAACACCATATATTTT.